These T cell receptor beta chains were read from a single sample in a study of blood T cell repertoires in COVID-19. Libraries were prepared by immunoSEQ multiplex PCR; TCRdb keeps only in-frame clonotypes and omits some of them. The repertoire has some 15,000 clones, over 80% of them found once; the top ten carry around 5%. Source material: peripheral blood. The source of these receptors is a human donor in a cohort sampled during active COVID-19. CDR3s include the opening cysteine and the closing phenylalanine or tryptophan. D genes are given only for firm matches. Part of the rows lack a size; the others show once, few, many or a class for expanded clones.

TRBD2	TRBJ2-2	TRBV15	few	CATSRDQTGLAGNTGELFF	TGTGCCACCAGCAGAGACCAAACGGGACTAGCGGGAAACACCGGGGAGCTGTTTTTT
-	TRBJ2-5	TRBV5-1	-	CASSQQGRPSETQYF	TGCGCCAGCAGCCAACAGGGTCGACCGAGTGAGACCCAGTACTTC
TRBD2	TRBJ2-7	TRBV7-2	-	CASSLVVGAGEYEQYF	TGTGCCAGCAGCTTAGTGGTTGGGGCGGGAGAGTACGAGCAGTACTTC
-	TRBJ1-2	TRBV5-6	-	CASSLSAVSGKGYTF	TGTGCCAGCAGCTTGTCAGCTGTTTCAGGGAAAGGCTACACCTTC
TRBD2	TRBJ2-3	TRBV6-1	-	CASSEAVTSGSSQYF	TGTGCCAGCAGTGAAGCGGTGACTAGCGGGAGTTCGCAGTATTTT
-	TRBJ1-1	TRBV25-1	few	CATRPGTRGTEAFF	TGTGCCACCCGCCCCGGGACTCGGGGCACTGAAGCTTTCTTT
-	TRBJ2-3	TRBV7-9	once	CASSGLPPSTDTQYF	TGTGCCAGCAGTGGGCTACCTCCAAGCACAGATACGCAGTATTTT
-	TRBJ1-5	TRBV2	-	CASSDIPNQPQHF	TGTGCCAGCAGTGATATTCCTAATCAGCCCCAGCATTTT
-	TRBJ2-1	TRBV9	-	CASSVGVEQFF	TGTGCCAGCAGCGTAGGAGTTGAGCAGTTCTTC
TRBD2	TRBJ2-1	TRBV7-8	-	CASSIIPPGLAGVDYNEQFF	TGTGCCAGCAGCATTATTCCCCCGGGACTAGCGGGAGTTGACTACAATGAGCAGTTCTTC
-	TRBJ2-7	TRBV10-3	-	CAITRTGRDDYEQYF	TGTGCCATCACTCGGACAGGGAGGGACGACTACGAGCAGTACTTC
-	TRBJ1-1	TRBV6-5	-	CASSFRDIPPREAFF	TGTGCCAGCAGTTTCCGGGACATCCCTCCTCGTGAAGCTTTCTTT
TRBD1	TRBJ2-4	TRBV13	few	CASSWGQRGNKNIQYF	TGTGCCAGCAGCTGGGGACAGAGGGGGAACAAAAACATTCAGTACTTC
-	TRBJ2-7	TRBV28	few	CASSLTGGVYEQYF	TGTGCCAGCAGTTTAACGGGGGGCGTCTACGAGCAGTACTTC
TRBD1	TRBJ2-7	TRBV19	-	CASSMGTGGQGTTYEQYF	TGTGCCAGTAGTATGGGGACCGGCGGACAGGGGACCACCTACGAGCAGTACTTC
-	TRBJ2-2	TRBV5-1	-	CASSITSTDTGELFF	TGCGCCAGCAGCATTACTTCAACCGACACCGGGGAGCTGTTTTTT
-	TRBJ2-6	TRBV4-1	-	CASSQTGGRGLSRSGANVLTF	TGCGCCAGCAGCCAAACGGGGGGCAGGGGATTATCCCGCTCTGGGGCCAACGTCCTGACTTTC
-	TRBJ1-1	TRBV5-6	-	CASSRDIYTEAFF	TGTGCCAGCAGCCGGGACATCTACACTGAAGCTTTCTTT
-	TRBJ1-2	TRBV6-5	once	CASSYELGEDYGYTF	TGTGCCAGCAGTTACGAACTTGGAGAGGACTATGGCTACACCTTC
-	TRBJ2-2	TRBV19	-	CASSAQGAYTGELFF	TGTGCCAGTAGTGCACAGGGAGCGTATACCGGGGAGCTGTTTTTT
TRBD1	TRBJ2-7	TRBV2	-	CASTRQGVSNEQYF	TGTGCCAGTACCAGACAGGGGGTGAGCAACGAGCAGTACTTC
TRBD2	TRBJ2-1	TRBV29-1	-	CSVVGLAGGGSYNEQFF	TGCAGCGTGGTTGGACTAGCGGGAGGTGGTTCCTACAATGAGCAGTTCTTC
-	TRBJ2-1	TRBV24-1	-	CATSARDTYNEQFF	TGTGCCACCAGTGCCCGGGACACCTACAATGAGCAGTTCTTC
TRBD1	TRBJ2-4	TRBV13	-	CASPGTGGDVSKNIQYF	TGTGCCAGCCCCGGGACAGGGGGCGACGTGTCCAAAAACATTCAGTACTTC
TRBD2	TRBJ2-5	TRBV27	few	CASSLVASGAQETQYF	TGTGCCAGCAGTTTAGTGGCTAGCGGAGCCCAAGAGACCCAGTACTTC
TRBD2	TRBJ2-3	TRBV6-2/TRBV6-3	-	CASSFGTSGRFRSTDTQYF	TGTGCCAGCAGTTTCGGGACTAGCGGGAGGTTCCGGAGCACAGATACGCAGTATTTT
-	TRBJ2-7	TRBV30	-	CAWSVSGYEQYF	TGTGCCTGGAGTGTATCGGGTTACGAGCAGTACTTC
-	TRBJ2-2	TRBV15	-	CATTLVGSTGELFF	TGTGCCACCACCCTAGTAGGGAGCACCGGGGAGCTGTTTTTT
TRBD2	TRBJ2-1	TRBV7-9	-	CASSLRSGRRTEQFF	TGTGCCAGCAGCTTACGTAGCGGGAGAAGGACTGAGCAGTTCTTC
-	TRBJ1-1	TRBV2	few	CASSEARQPFF	TGTGCCAGCAGTGAAGCGCGACAGCCGTTTTTT
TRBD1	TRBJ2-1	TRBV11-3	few	CASSLGRGRHNEQFF	TGTGCCAGCAGCTTAGGTAGGGGGCGCCACAATGAGCAGTTCTTC
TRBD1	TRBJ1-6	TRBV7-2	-	CASSLQGAGSPLHF	TGTGCCAGCAGTCTCCAGGGGGCGGGATCACCCCTCCACTTT
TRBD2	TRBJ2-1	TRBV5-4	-	CASSLGLALTYNEQFF	TGTGCCAGCAGCTTGGGACTAGCGCTTACCTACAATGAGCAGTTCTTC
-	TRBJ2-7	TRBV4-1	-	CASSQVGESHYEQYF	TGCGCCAGCAGCCAAGTTGGGGAGTCGCATTACGAGCAGTACTTC
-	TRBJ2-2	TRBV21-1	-	CASSRMGGTSGATNTGELFF	TGTGCCAGCAGCAGGATGGGAGGGACTAGCGGGGCAACGAACACCGGGGAGCTGTTTTTT
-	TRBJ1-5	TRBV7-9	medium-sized	CASSSETGGSNQPQHF	TGTGCCAGCAGCTCCGAGACAGGAGGAAGCAATCAGCCCCAGCATTTT
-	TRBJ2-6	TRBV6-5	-	CASSSDFSGANVLTF	TGTGCCAGCAGTTCGGACTTTAGCGGGGCCAACGTCCTGACTTTC
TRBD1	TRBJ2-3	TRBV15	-	CATSRLRQGSDTQYF	TGTGCCACCAGCAGATTGAGACAGGGCTCAGATACGCAGTATTTT
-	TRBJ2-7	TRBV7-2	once	CASSQTIYEQYF	TGTGCCAGCAGTCAGACTATCTACGAGCAGTACTTC
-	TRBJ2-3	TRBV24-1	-	CATSDLQSTDTQYF	TGTGCCACCAGTGATTTGCAGAGCACAGATACGCAGTATTTT
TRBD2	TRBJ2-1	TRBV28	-	CASSLGLAGGINEQFF	TGTGCCAGCAGTTTGGGGTTAGCGGGAGGAATCAATGAGCAGTTCTTC
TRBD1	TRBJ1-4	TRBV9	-	CASSVHSEVTGTPNEKLFF	TGTGCCAGCAGCGTCCATAGTGAAGTGACAGGGACTCCTAATGAAAAACTGTTTTTT
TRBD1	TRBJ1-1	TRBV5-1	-	CASSYGQGDTEAFF	TGCGCCAGCAGCTATGGACAGGGGGACACTGAAGCTTTCTTT
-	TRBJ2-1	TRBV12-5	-	CASGLDGVSEQFF	TGTGCTAGTGGTTTGGACGGGGTCAGTGAGCAGTTCTTC
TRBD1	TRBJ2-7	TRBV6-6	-	CASRQGAYEQYF	TGTGCCAGTAGACAGGGGGCCTACGAGCAGTACTTC
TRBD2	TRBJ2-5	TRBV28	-	CASSSISGNLEETQYF	TGTGCCAGCAGTTCCATTAGCGGGAATTTGGAAGAGACCCAGTACTTC
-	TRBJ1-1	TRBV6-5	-	CASLLRWNTEAFF	TGTGCCAGCTTGCTTCGGTGGAACACTGAAGCTTTCTTT
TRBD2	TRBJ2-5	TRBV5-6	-	CASSLRTSSRKETQYF	TGTGCCAGCAGCTTGCGGACTAGCAGCCGAAAAGAGACCCAGTACTTC
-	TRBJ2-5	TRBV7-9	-	CASSLATPFGETQYF	TGTGCCAGCAGCTTAGCGACTCCCTTTGGAGAGACCCAGTACTTC
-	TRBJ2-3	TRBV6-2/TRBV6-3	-	CASSRTTPGDTQYF	TGTGCCAGCAGTCGGACTACCCCCGGAGATACGCAGTATTTT